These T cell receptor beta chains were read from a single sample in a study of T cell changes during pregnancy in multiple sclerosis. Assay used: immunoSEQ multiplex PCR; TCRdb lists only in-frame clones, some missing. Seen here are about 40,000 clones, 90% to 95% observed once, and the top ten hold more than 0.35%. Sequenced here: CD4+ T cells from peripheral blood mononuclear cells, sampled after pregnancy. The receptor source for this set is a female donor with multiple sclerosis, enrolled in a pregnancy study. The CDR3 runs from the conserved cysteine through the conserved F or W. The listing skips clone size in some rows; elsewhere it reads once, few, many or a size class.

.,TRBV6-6,CASRGTTGVIDYGYTF
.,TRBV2,CASSETGDYNSPLHF
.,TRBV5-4,CASSPDGDNEQFF
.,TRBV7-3,CASSRQGPRSGANVLTF
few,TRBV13,CASSSGTGHNSPLHF
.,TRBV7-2,CASRSGGVLYGYTF
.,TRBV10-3,CAISGRLAGGEVGQETQYF
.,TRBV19,CASSDRGLFSGNTIYF
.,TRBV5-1,CASSLSGQTGEKLFF
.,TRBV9,CASSVDGRGDEQYF
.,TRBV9,CASSVAGAGDTQYF
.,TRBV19,CASSVDRGYEQYF
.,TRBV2,CASSRQVAGTYGYTF
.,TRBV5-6,CASSLAGLLYNEQFF
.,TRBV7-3,CASSRDNIRGGELFF
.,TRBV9,CASSRAGGSQEQFF
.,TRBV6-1,CASSEVTVNTEAFF
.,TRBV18,CASSPLGPGGTDTQYF
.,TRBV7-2,CASSSRGTNYGYTF
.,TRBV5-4,CASSLEDRATDTQYF
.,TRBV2,CALGASGLDADTQYF
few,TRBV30,CAWSVSVSRVGYGYTF
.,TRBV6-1,CASSAGTSGGAQPYEQYF
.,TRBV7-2,CASSPRSKRTYNEQFF
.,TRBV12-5,CASGLKQGSYNEQFF
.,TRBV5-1,CASSLDGRANTEAFF
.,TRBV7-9,CASSGPGTGNTEAFF
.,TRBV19,CASSTLRQIFGQPQHF
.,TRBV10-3,CAISEAGGHEKLFF
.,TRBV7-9,CASSLTGGYDEQFF
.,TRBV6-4,CASSTGVWSTGELFF
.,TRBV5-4,CASSRTGTGNYEQYF
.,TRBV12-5,CASGLVSTSSTNSPLHF
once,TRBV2,CASKGAVNTEAFF
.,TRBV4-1,CASSQEVTAQNTEAFF
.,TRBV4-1,CASSQPLPPLAGVAYEQYF
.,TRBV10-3,CAISLQGGTEAFF
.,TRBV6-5,CASSYRWRDLLYF
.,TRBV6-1,CASSEDRYSPLHF
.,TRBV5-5,CASSLATQGAADTQYF
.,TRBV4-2,CASSQVLAGRQETQYF
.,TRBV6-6,CASNTGSYGYTF
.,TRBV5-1,CASSPGQSGFSGNTIYF
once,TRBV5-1,CASSLTSGGANTGELFF
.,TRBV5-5,CASSLDRFMNTEAFF
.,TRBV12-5,CASGSTPPSVFF
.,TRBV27,CASTPGTVYNSPLHF
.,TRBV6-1,CAGGVLAGTTDTQYF
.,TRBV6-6,CASSFKGDSSPLHF
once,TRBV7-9,CASSPPSGSHEQYF
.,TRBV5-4,CASSLSVTGELFF
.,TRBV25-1,CASSHYEQYF
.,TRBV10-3,CAIQGAGNQPQHF
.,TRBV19,CASSLTVAVTNEKLFF